A single sample gave rise to the 14 T cell receptor beta chains below, sequenced in a study of blood T cell repertoires in COVID-19. TCRdb's table, derived via immunoSEQ multiplex PCR, lists solely in-frame clones and lacks some. The sample comprises 300,000 to 450,000 clones, about 87% of which are singletons, and approximately 2.4% rests with the top ten. Sequences were obtained from peripheral blood. Receptors were obtained from a woman aged 55-70 years with COVID-19, enrolled during active disease.

The chain has TRBV6-6 and TRBJ1-1; D unclear. The V gene lost 7 bases and the J gene lost 2 bases, with 14 bases spanning the gap. The CDR3 loop spans 14 amino acids. CDR1 and CDR2 from the germline V gene are MNHNY and SVGAGI (reference sequence). The CDR3 nucleotides are TGTGCCAGCACCTCCATGACGGGTAACACTGAAGCTTTCTTT. It yields the protein CASTSMTGNTEAFF.

The rearrangement joins TRBV12-5 to TRBJ2-5, with 12 bases lining up with TRBD2. CDR3 length: 17 amino acids. The V segment lost 1 base and the J segment 5 bases; nucleotides outside the gene matches: 8. The V gene's germline CDR1 is LGHNT and CDR2 FRNRAP. This chain's CDR3 is CASGLGPGLAGSETQYF. The CDR3 DNA reads TGTGCTAGTGGTTTGGGACCAGGACTAGCGGGGAGTGAGACCCAGTACTTC.

The V call is TRBV11-2, the J call TRBJ1-2; D may be TRBD1 (6 bases). V dropped 6 bases and J dropped 0 bases, with 20 bases sitting between them. In germline, CDR1 is SGHAT, CDR2 FQNNGV. The CDR3 covers 17 residues. The CDR3 loop is CASSSQTGKWANYGYTF. The CDR3 DNA is TGTGCCAGCAGTTCACAAACAGGGAAGTGGGCTAACTATGGCTACACCTTC.

The chain employs TRBV28 and TRBJ2-1; 8 bases agree with TRBD1. Germline trimming cut 6 bases from V and 0 bases from J; bases unmatched to any gene: 4. The CDR3 is 15 amino acids. Germline CDR1 MDHEN, CDR2 SYDVKM. This CDR3 is CASSPGTGSYNEQFF. CDR3 coding DNA: TGTGCCAGCAGCCCCGGGACAGGCTCCTACAATGAGCAGTTCTTC.

The chain has TRBV7-9 and TRBJ1-1; tentative D call: TRBD1 (6 bases). The CDR3 sequence is 15 residues long. V shed 5 bases and J shed 2 bases, with 15 bases lying between them. Germline V gene sequence: CDR1 SEHNR, CDR2 FQNEAQ (reference sequence). The CDR3 spells CASSHPTGINTEAFF. CDR3 coding DNA: TGTGCCAGCAGCCACCCAACAGGGATTAACACTGAAGCTTTCTTT.

The chain has TRBV19 and TRBJ2-2; 14 bases agree with TRBD2. From germline, CDR1 is LNHDA and CDR2 SQIVND (reference sequence). There are 18 residues in the CDR3. The ends lost 7 bases at V and 4 bases at J; junction bases unmatched: 11. In nucleotides, the CDR3 is TGTGCCAGTAACCCAGGACTAGCGGGGGGTGTTGGCACCGGGGAGCTGTTTTTT. This encodes CASNPGLAGGVGTGELFF. Drawing the rest from reference TRBV19 and TRBJ2-2, the complete variable domain is DGGITQSPKYLFRKEGQNVTLSCEQNLNHDAMYWYRQDPGQGLRLIYYSQIVNDFQKGDIAEGYSVSREKKESFPLTVTSAQKNPTAFYLCASNPGLAGGVGTGELFFGEGSRLTVL.

V usage is TRBV28 and J usage is TRBJ2-1, with 9 bases identical to TRBD2. Germline CDR1 reads MDHEN; CDR2 reads SYDVKM. CDR3 length: 17 amino acids. The J segment lost 0 bases and the V segment lost 6 bases, leaving 9 bases of the junction unmatched. This CDR3 is CASSRPSTSGSYNEQFF. The CDR3 DNA sequence: TGTGCCAGCAGCCGTCCCTCGACTAGCGGCTCCTACAATGAGCAGTTCTTC.

This clone came up once. The chain employs TRBV11-2 and TRBJ2-1, with D possibly being TRBD1 (5 bases). Between the trimmed V and J ends, which lost 1 base and 0 bases, there was a span of 7 bases. Germline V gene data show CDR1 as SGHAT and CDR2 as FQNNGV. The CDR3 has 15 residues. CDR3 in DNA: TGTGCCAGCAGCTTAGGACAGAGCTCCTACAATGAGCAGTTCTTC. It codes for CASSLGQSSYNEQFF.

In regard to this clone: At one boundary the junction diverges from the germline segment, which might be a read error. The chain links TRBV11-2 to TRBJ2-3; maybe TRBD2 (5 bases). The CDR3 is 15 residues long. The germline CDR1 and CDR2 sequences are SGHAT and FQNNGV. CDR3 nucleotide sequence: TGTGCCACCAGCATAGGGAGACTCGGCACAGATACGCAGTATTTT. It specifies CATSIGRLGTDTQYF.

The J gene is TRBJ1-2, the V gene TRBV25-1, with D perhaps matching TRBD1 (5 bases). This CDR3 region has 15 residues. Between the trimmed V and J ends, which lost 3 bases and 7 bases, there was a span of 18 bases. The germline V gene has CDR1 MGHDK and CDR2 SYGVNS. In nucleotides, the CDR3 is TGTGCCAGCAGTGACGCCTTCGGGACTAGGAGTGGCTACACCTTC. It is translated as CASSDAFGTRSGYTF.

V gene TRBV9 combines with J gene TRBJ2-1; D ambiguous. This CDR3 is 14 amino acids long. Germline values: CDR1 SGDLS, CDR2 YYNGEE. The V and J ends lost 0 bases and 7 bases respectively, with 11 bases between them. DNA for the CDR3: TGTGCCAGCAGCGTAGTCGAGTTCGCAAATGAGCAGTTCTTC. It encodes CASSVVEFANEQFF.

This clone was found once. The genes are TRBV2 and TRBJ1-5, with D hard to call. Trimming took 4 bases from V and 10 from J, leaving 14 bases between them. The CDR3 consists of 13 residues. The V gene's germline CDR1 is SNHLY and CDR2 FYNNEI. CDR3 in DNA: TGTGCCAGCAGTGTTTTACTGGCGGGACCCCAGCATTTT. This sequence encodes CASSVLLAGPQHF.

The chain links TRBV27 to TRBJ1-1; possible D gene TRBD1, 5 bases. Germline assignment: CDR1 MNHEY and CDR2 SMNVEV (reference sequence). Deletions cut 0 bases from V and 3 bases from J, with 11 bases between. This CDR3 contains 15 residues. CDR3 amino acids: CASSLSGTAYTEAFF. CDR3 DNA sequence: TGTGCCAGCAGTTTATCGGGGACTGCGTACACTGAAGCTTTCTTT.

V usage is TRBV5-5 and J usage is TRBJ2-2; the match to TRBD1 covers 10 bases. The CDR3 consists of 15 residues. The germline V gene has CDR1 SGHKS and CDR2 YYEKEE (reference sequence). The trim removed 3 bases at V and 3 bases at J, leaving 2 bases unmatched. This CDR3 is CASSSGTGDTGELFF. DNA of the CDR3: TGTGCCAGCAGCTCCGGGACAGGGGACACCGGGGAGCTGTTTTTT.